The clone carrying this T cell receptor beta chain was recorded many times. The data derive from a study of T cell repertoires in cytomegalovirus infection. Study overall: Public TCR beta signature analysis indicated the presence of both CMV infection and matching HLA type.

CDR1 ENHRY and CDR2 SYGVKD come from the germline V gene. There are 17 residues in the CDR3. With 0 bases removed from V and 10 bases from J, the gap between germline ends came to 19 bases. Using its own MiXCR run on the reads, TCRdb lists one record per CDR3 protein. The table has 65,000 to 95,000 distinct CDR3 sequences, roughly 3.5% seen once. The sequencing input was PBMCs. The rearrangement joins TRBV10-3 to TRBJ1-6; possible D gene TRBD1, 5 bases. The sequence derives from a human donor in good health (CMV status not recorded). Some clones in this sample may be carry-over from other donors' samples. In nucleotides, the CDR3 is TGTGCCATCAGTGAGTCGGGCTCGGGGACCAGTCGGTCACCCCTCCACTTT. Translation: CAISESGSGTSRSPLHF.